This passage covers 23 T cell receptor beta chains from one sample sequenced in a study of T cell repertoires in cytomegalovirus infection. TCRdb analysed the reads with MiXCR anew, one entry per CDR3 protein. The table lists fewer than 700,000 distinct CDR3 sequences, roughly 24% of them singletons. Specimen: CD8+ T cells from PBMCs. The receptors derive from a human donor in good health (CMV status not recorded). Some clones in this sample may be carry-over from other donors' samples.

The table lists this clonotype with many counts. V gene TRBV7-9 combines with J gene TRBJ2-1, with 10 bases aligning to TRBD1. V shed 8 bases and J 7 bases; nucleotides not matched to a gene: 8. CDR3 length equals 14 residues. In germline, CDR1 is SEHNR, CDR2 FQNEAQ (reference sequence). CDR3 amino acids: CASPGTGESNEQFF. CDR3 DNA sequence: TGTGCCAGCCCAGGGACAGGGGAGTCGAATGAGCAGTTCTTC. Filled out from reference TRBV7-9 and TRBJ2-1, the complete variable domain reads DTGVSQNPRHKITKRGQNVTFRCDPISEHNRLYWYRQTLGQGPEFLTYFQNEAQLEKSRLLSDRFSAERPKGSFSTLEIQRTEQGDSAMYLCASPGTGESNEQFFGPGTRLTVL.

Note on this clonotype: A read error may be the cause here, since a much bigger clone is one base away. The chain combines TRBV28 with TRBJ2-1; 13 nucleotides match TRBD2. The CDR3 is made up of 17 amino acids. In germline, CDR1 is MDHEN, CDR2 SYDVKM. The CDR3 sequence: CASSRTSGGYSYNDQFF. The CDR3, as DNA: TGTGCCAGCAGCCGGACTAGCGGGGGATACTCCTACAATGATCAGTTCTTC.

In this sample, this clonotype turned up many times. V is TRBV7-8 and J is TRBJ1-5; 11 nucleotides agree with TRBD1. This CDR3 has 17 amino acids. Germline CDR1 SGHVS, CDR2 FQNEAQ. V lost 5 bases to trimming and J lost 0 bases; unmatched junction nucleotides: 6. CDR3 in amino acids: CASSPGTGGYSNQPQHF. The CDR3 DNA sequence: TGTGCCAGCAGCCCCGGGACAGGGGGTTATAGCAATCAGCCCCAGCATTTT.

Only a few counts were recorded for this clonotype. One end of the junction is discordant with germline, which a read error may explain. J is TRBJ1-2 and V is TRBV7-6; no clear D gene. Germline CDR1 reads SGHVS; CDR2 reads FNYEAQ. The CDR3 is 12 amino acids. The DNA for the CDR3 is TGTGCCAGCAGCCCGGGAGACTATGGCCACACCTTC. Translating it yields CASSPGDYGHTF.

A single count supports this clonotype. CDR3 nucleotide sequence: TGTGCCACCCGTTCCTGGGATACTGAAGCTTTCTTT. This codes for CATRSWDTEAFF. The J gene is TRBJ1-1, the V gene TRBV10-3; no firm D call. Trimming left V 10 bases short and J 5 bases short, with 14 bases between. The CDR3 runs to 12 residues. CDR1 and CDR2 from the germline V gene are ENHRY and SYGVKD.

This chain links TRBV29-1 with TRBJ1-2; 7 nucleotides agree with TRBD1. The CDR3 length is 12 residues. V lost 8 bases to trimming and J lost 4 bases; unmatched junction nucleotides: 7. Per the germline V gene, CDR1 is SQVTM and CDR2 is ANQGSEA. The CDR3 bases are TGCAGCCTAAGACAGGGTCTCTATGGCTACACCTTC. Its protein product is CSLRQGLYGYTF. Filled out from reference TRBV29-1 and TRBJ1-2, the complete variable domain reads SAVISQKPSRDICQRGTSLTIQCQVDSQVTMMFWYRQQPGQSLTLIATANQGSEATYESGFVIDKFPISRPNLTFSTLTVSNMSPEDSSIYLCSLRQGLYGYTFGSGTRLTVV.

The chain recombines TRBV9 with TRBJ2-3; tentative D call: TRBD1 (6 bases). The CDR3 is 14 residues long. Germline V lookup: CDR1 SGDLS, CDR2 YYNGEE. V dropped 3 bases and J dropped 3 bases, with 11 bases sitting between them. CDR3 bases: TGTGCCAGCAGCGGAGGGGGTTTAACAGATACGCAGTATTTT. It is translated as CASSGGGLTDTQYF. The variable domain in full, with the rest retrieved from reference TRBV9 and TRBJ2-3, is DSGVTQTPKHLITATGQRVTLRCSPRSGDLSVYWYQQSLDQGLQFLIQYYNGEERAKGNILERFSAQQFPDLHSELNLSSLELGDSALYFCASSGGGLTDTQYFGPGTRLTVL.

The chain is built from TRBV7-9 and TRBJ2-2; 11 bases fit TRBD1. Per germline, CDR1 SEHNR and CDR2 FQNEAQ (reference sequence). The junction had 15 bases not matched to a gene; V was cut back by 2 bases and J by 1 base. The CDR3 totals 21 residues. For the CDR3, the DNA is TGTGCCAGCAGCTTATTGTTTATCGGGACAGGGGGTATCGAGAACACCGGGGAGCTGTTTTTT. Residues: CASSLLFIGTGGIENTGELFF. Based on the CDR3 plus reference TRBV7-9 and TRBJ2-2, the full variable domain is DTGVSQNPRHKITKRGQNVTFRCDPISEHNRLYWYRQTLGQGPEFLTYFQNEAQLEKSRLLSDRFSAERPKGSFSTLEIQRTEQGDSAMYLCASSLLFIGTGGIENTGELFFGEGSRLTVL.

Many counts were recorded for this clonotype. V usage is TRBV7-9 and J usage is TRBJ2-2; D not resolved. The CDR3 is 17 residues long. The V and J ends lost 6 bases and 0 bases respectively, with 17 bases between them. Per the germline V gene, CDR1 is SEHNR and CDR2 is FQNEAQ (reference sequence). CDR3 amino acids: CASRHREDNPNTGELFF. The CDR3 bases are TGTGCCAGCAGACATAGAGAAGATAATCCGAACACCGGGGAGCTGTTTTTT.

The J gene is TRBJ2-2, the V gene TRBV3-1, with D hard to call. V was cut by 3 bases and J by 1 base, with 3 bases left in between. There are 13 residues in the CDR3. In germline, CDR1 is LGHDT, CDR2 YNNKEL (reference sequence). The CDR3 region has the DNA TGTGCCAGCAGCCAGGAGAACACCGGGGAGCTGTTTTTT. Encoded protein: CASSQENTGELFF.

V usage is TRBV19 and J usage is TRBJ2-1; 7 bases align to TRBD2. This CDR3 is built from 15 residues. Looked up from germline, CDR1 is LNHDA and CDR2 is SQIVND (reference sequence). The J segment lost 0 bases and the V segment lost 1 base, leaving 0 bases of the junction unmatched. The CDR3 is CASSIGLASYNEQFF. The CDR3 nucleotides read TGTGCCAGTAGTATAGGACTAGCCTCCTACAATGAGCAGTTCTTC.

This clonotype appeared a single time. V gene TRBV10-3 combines with J gene TRBJ2-2; TRBD2 aligns across 8 bases. Per the germline V gene, CDR1 is ENHRY and CDR2 is SYGVKD. V gave up 4 bases and J gave up 7 bases; unmatched junction bases: 14. The CDR3 has 17 residues. CDR3 bases: TGTGCCATCAGTGGGTCCAGGGACCGAGCGGGAGTCGGGGAGCTGTTTTTT. This gives the protein CAISGSRDRAGVGELFF.

The gene calls are TRBV2 and TRBJ1-4, with 8 positions matching TRBD1. J gave up 4 bases and V 11 bases, and 0 bases lay outside the gene matches. This CDR3 has 11 residues. Per the germline V gene, CDR1 is SNHLY and CDR2 is FYNNEI. The DNA for the CDR3 is TGTGCCGGACAGGGTAATGAAAAACTGTTTTTT. Amino acid sequence: CAGQGNEKLFF.

Points on this clonotype: It may be a read error: a sequence one base away is much more abundant. The V gene is TRBV4-3, the J gene TRBJ2-7, with D perhaps matching TRBD2 (6 bases). Germline values: CDR1 LGHNA, CDR2 YSLEER. The ends were cut back, 1 base at V and 5 bases at J, with 21 bases in the middle. The CDR3 extends over 17 amino acids. CDR3 region: CASSQGWNRDWVDEQYF. CDR3 in DNA: TGCGCCAGCAGCCAAGGATGGAACCGGGACTGGGTCGACGAGCAGTACTTC.

The chain links TRBV20-1 to TRBJ2-7, with 11 bases that match TRBD1. CDR1 DFQATT and CDR2 SNEGSKA come from the germline V gene (reference sequence). The ends lost 3 bases at V and 3 bases at J; junction bases unmatched: 16. The CDR3 spans 18 residues. CDR3 coding DNA: TGCAGTGCTAGGTTCCCCGGGACAGGGGGACTCGCGGGCTACGAGCAGTACTTC. Translated: CSARFPGTGGLAGYEQYF.

This clonotype was seen at least ten times. The chain carries TRBV11-3 and TRBJ2-7; TRBD1 matches at 8 bases. The V segment lost 5 bases and the J segment 5 bases; nucleotides outside the gene matches: 14. Germline V gene sequence: CDR1 SGHNT, CDR2 YENEEA. The CDR3 contains 16 residues. The DNA of the CDR3 is TGTGCCAGCAGCCCGAGGACAGGGCCAATTGTGGACGAGCAGTACTTC. This encodes CASSPRTGPIVDEQYF.

As concerns this clonotype: Being one base from a much bigger clone, this may be a read error. This chain uses TRBV19 with TRBJ2-6; D is possibly TRBD1 or TRBD2 (5 bases each). The CDR3 extends over 16 amino acids. From germline, CDR1 is LNHDA and CDR2 SQIVND (reference sequence). CDR3 sequence (DNA): TGTGCCAGTAGCGAAGGGGAGTCCTCTGGGACCAACGTCCTGACTTTC. Its protein is CASSEGESSGTNVLTF.

This chain connects TRBV28 to TRBJ2-4; 8 positions match TRBD1. V was clipped by 6 bases and J by 0 bases; unmatched bases: 22. Germline CDR1 and CDR2: MDHEN and SYDVKM. The CDR3 loop spans 21 amino acids. The CDR3: CASSSRDWGQAIKGAKNIQYF. The CDR3 DNA reads TGTGCCAGCAGCTCTCGAGATTGGGGACAGGCGATAAAAGGAGCCAAAAACATTCAGTACTTC.

The chain uses TRBV18 and TRBJ2-1, with 8 nucleotides matching TRBD2. V was clipped by 0 bases and J by 0 bases; unmatched bases: 7. The CDR3 covers 18 residues. Germline V gives CDR1 KGHSH, CDR2 LQKENI. CDR3 amino acids: CASSPPSSGGSSYNEQFF. The CDR3 DNA reads as TGTGCCAGCTCACCACCGTCAAGCGGGGGTAGCTCCTACAATGAGCAGTTCTTC.

This clonotype was counted many times. The V and J genes are TRBV28 and TRBJ1-5, with D uncertain. Trimming stripped 5 bases from V and 0 bases from J, with 11 bases between. This CDR3 is built from 15 residues. Germline assignment: CDR1 MDHEN and CDR2 SYDVKM. This chain's CDR3 is CASSPWVPSNQPQHF. The CDR3, as DNA: TGTGCCAGCAGTCCTTGGGTTCCTAGCAATCAGCCCCAGCATTTT.

Only a few counts were recorded for this clonotype. This chain's CDR3 is CASSLSRDRARETQYF. DNA of the CDR3: TGTGCCAGCAGCCTCAGCCGGGACAGGGCCCGAGAGACCCAGTACTTC. The chain combines TRBV7-9 with TRBJ2-5, with TRBD1 matching 9 bases. The V segment lost 5 bases and the J segment 4 bases; nucleotides outside the gene matches: 11. This CDR3 has 16 amino acids. CDR1 SEHNR and CDR2 FQNEAQ come from the germline V gene (reference sequence). Full variable domain (remainder filled in from reference TRBV7-9 and TRBJ2-5): DTGVSQNPRHKITKRGQNVTFRCDPISEHNRLYWYRQTLGQGPEFLTYFQNEAQLEKSRLLSDRFSAERPKGSFSTLEIQRTEQGDSAMYLCASSLSRDRARETQYFGPGTRLLVL.

This clonotype was observed many times. The chain couples TRBV7-6 to TRBJ1-1, with D possibly TRBD1 on 5 matching bases. The CDR3 covers 15 residues. V shed 4 bases and J shed 0 bases, with 12 bases lying between them. The germline V gene encodes CDR1 SGHVS and CDR2 FNYEAQ. CDR3 sequence (DNA): TGTGCCAGCAGCTCCAAAATAGGGGTGAACACTGAAGCTTTCTTT. Translation: CASSSKIGVNTEAFF.

In its sample, this clonotype was seen once. A much larger clone lies a single base off, so this may be a read error. The chain joins TRBV6-5 to TRBJ1-2, with 10 positions matching TRBD1. The germline V gene has CDR1 MNHEY and CDR2 SVGAGI. This CDR3 has 14 amino acids. CDR3 sequence reads: CASSYFRGDRGCTF. The CDR3, as DNA: TGTGCCAGCAGTTACTTCAGGGGGGACAGGGGCTGCACCTTC.